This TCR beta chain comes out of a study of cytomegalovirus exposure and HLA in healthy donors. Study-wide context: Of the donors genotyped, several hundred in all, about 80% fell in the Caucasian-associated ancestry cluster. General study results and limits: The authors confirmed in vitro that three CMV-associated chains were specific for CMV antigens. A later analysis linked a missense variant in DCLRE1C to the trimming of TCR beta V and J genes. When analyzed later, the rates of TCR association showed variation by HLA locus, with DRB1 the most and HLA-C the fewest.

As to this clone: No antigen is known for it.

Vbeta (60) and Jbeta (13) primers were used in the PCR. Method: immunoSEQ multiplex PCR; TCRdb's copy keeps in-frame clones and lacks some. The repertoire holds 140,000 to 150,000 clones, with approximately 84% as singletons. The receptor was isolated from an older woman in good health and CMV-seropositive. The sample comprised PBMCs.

The CDR3 here is CASRETGGRNQPQHF. The CDR3 region has the DNA TGTGCCAGCAGGGAGACAGGGGGCCGCAATCAGCCCCAGCATTTT. The J gene is TRBJ1-5, the V gene TRBV28; TRBD1 agrees at 10 bases. The trim removed 6 bases at V and 2 bases at J, leaving 4 bases unmatched. Germline assignment: CDR1 MDHEN and CDR2 SYDVKM. This CDR3 comprises 15 residues.